These 14 T cell receptor beta chains originate from one sample sequenced in a study of T cells in Graves' hyperthyroidism and ophthalmopathy. Researchers took RNA transcripts and amplified the TCR beta CDR3 regions from them. The HTBI primer set served for first-round RT-PCR of the TCR CDR3. TCRdb re-analysed the multiplex PCR reads in MiXCR, keeping a single row per CDR3 protein. The sample yields a few hundred thousand distinct CDR3 sequences, around 15% seen once. Material: blood. The receptors originated from a woman aged 60-75 years with Graves' ophthalmopathy.

Concerning this clonotype: An end of the junction differs from the germline gene, which may be a read error. This chain connects TRBV6-1 to TRBJ2-2; unclear D gene. This CDR3 contains 12 residues. Germline V CDR1 and CDR2: MNHNS, SASEGT. CDR3 region: CASTERTGELFF. The CDR3, as DNA: TGTGCCAGCACTGAAAGAACCGGGGAGCTGTTTTTT.

This clonotype was counted at least ten times. This rearrangement joins TRBV13 to TRBJ2-1; TRBD1 agrees at 8 bases. The CDR3 consists of 15 residues. Germline V CDR1 and CDR2: PRHDT, FYEKMQ (reference sequence). V was pared by 0 bases and J by 7 bases, with 5 bases of the junction left unmatched. DNA of the CDR3: TGTGCCAGCAGCTTAGGGGACAGGGATAGGAATGAGCAGTTCTTC. It is translated as CASSLGDRDRNEQFF.

As to this clonotype: It may be a read error: a sequence one base away is much more abundant. The chain recombines TRBV18 with TRBJ2-1, with D hard to call. The length of the CDR3 is 13 residues. In germline, CDR1 is KGHSH, CDR2 LQKENI. CDR3 sequence (DNA): TGTGCCAGCACACCAGATACCACCAATGAGCAGTTCTTC. Its translation is CASTPDTTNEQFF.

This clonotype appeared a few times. The V gene is TRBV5-1, the J gene TRBJ2-5; 9 bases match TRBD1. Unmatched junction bases numbered 4, after V lost 1 base and J lost 3 bases. CDR1 and CDR2 from the germline V gene are SGHRS and YFSETQ. This CDR3 has 15 residues. The CDR3 spells CASSLLTGGEETQYF. The CDR3, as DNA: TGCGCCAGCAGCTTGCTGACAGGGGGTGAAGAGACCCAGTACTTC.

This clonotype was picked up many times. V and J are TRBV6-2 or TRBV6-3 and TRBJ2-1; 12 bases map to TRBD2. The germline CDR1 and CDR2 sequences are MNHEY and SVGEGT. Trimming removed 2 bases from V and 4 bases from J; junction bases left unmatched: 9. The CDR3 runs 18 residues. CDR3 in DNA: TGTGCCAGCAGTTACAAACTAGCGGGAGGCCTGGTTTACAATGAGCAGTTCTTC. Translated: CASSYKLAGGLVYNEQFF.

The V call is TRBV20-1, the J call TRBJ2-5, with TRBD1 as a possible D gene (6 bases). Deletions cut 0 bases from V and 5 bases from J, with 16 bases between. This CDR3 has 15 amino acids. Germline CDR1 reads DFQATT; CDR2 reads SNEGSKA (reference sequence). CDR3 protein: CSARDRKEQGETQYF. The CDR3 nucleotides read TGCAGTGCTAGAGATAGAAAAGAACAGGGCGAGACCCAGTACTTC.

This clonotype was recorded many times. V is TRBV7-2 and J is TRBJ2-1; 7 bases line up with TRBD1. Losses at the gene ends were 5 bases for V and 6 bases for J; bases not matched to a gene: 13. This CDR3 has 16 residues. Per the germline V gene, CDR1 is SGHTA and CDR2 is FQGNSA. CDR3 coding DNA: TGTGCCAGCAGCCGCGGCGGCAGGGGGTCAGTCAATGAGCAGTTCTTC. It specifies CASSRGGRGSVNEQFF.

A word on this clonotype: The junction does not match germline at one end; this may be a read error. The V and J genes are TRBV6-5 and TRBJ2-7, with D possibly matching TRBD1 (5 bases). CDR3 size: 17 residues. Germline CDR1 is MNHEY and CDR2 is SVGAGI. CDR3 sequence reads: CASSYLGAPGPNYGQYF. CDR3 in DNA: TGTGCCAGCAGTTACCTTGGGGCCCCTGGGCCTAACTACGGGCAGTACTTC.

For the CDR3, the DNA is TGTGCTACCAATACGGGACTGACTTGGGAGACCCAGTACTTC. Residues: CATNTGLTWETQYF. This sequence joins TRBV12-5 and TRBJ2-5; D may be TRBD2 (6 bases). CDR1 and CDR2 from the germline V gene are LGHNT and FRNRAP. The CDR3 covers 14 residues. V lost 10 bases and J lost 5, with 20 bases in between.

The table lists this clonotype with a few counts. The CDR3 reads CASRAGGVDYGYTF. CDR3 coding DNA: TGTGCCAGCAGGGCGGGCGGGGTTGACTATGGCTACACCTTC. The chain joins TRBV12-3 or TRBV12-4 to TRBJ1-2; D is unresolved. Trimming left V 6 bases short and J 3 bases short, with 14 bases between. This CDR3 region has 14 residues.

This clonotype has ten or more counts. V is TRBV20-1 and J is TRBJ2-4, with 7 positions matching TRBD1. Unmatched junction bases numbered 2, after V lost 6 bases and J lost 0 bases. Germline values: CDR1 DFQATT, CDR2 SNEGSKA (reference sequence). The CDR3 has 13 amino acids. This chain's CDR3 is CSAGGLAKNIQYF. CDR3 bases: TGCAGTGCAGGGGGCCTAGCCAAAAACATTCAGTACTTC.

For this clonotype: This clone may be a read error of a much larger clone one base away. The V call is TRBV2, the J call TRBJ2-1, with a tentative D call TRBD2 (6 bases). Looked up from germline, CDR1 is SNHLY and CDR2 is FYNNEI. The length of the CDR3 is 11 residues. V was clipped by 5 bases and J by 15 bases, with 14 bases between them. CDR3 residues: CASSYTGTAFF. The CDR3 DNA follows: TGTGCCAGCAGTTATACCGGGACTGCGTTCTTC.

Concerning this clonotype: This could be a read error, since a much larger clone is one nucleotide away. This chain connects TRBV28 to TRBJ1-4, with D hard to call. The CDR3 totals 13 residues. The V gene's germline CDR1 is MDHEN and CDR2 SYDVKM. Written as DNA, the CDR3 is TGTGCCAGCAGTTTTGCGGGTGATGAAAACCTGTTTTTT. Amino acid sequence: CASSFAGDENLFF.

The DNA for the CDR3 is TGTGCCAGCAGCGCTGGGGGGGGGCGGACCCTATACAATGAGCAGTTCTTC. It encodes CASSAGGGRTLYNEQFF. The rearrangement joins TRBV9 to TRBJ2-1, with a weak D call TRBD2 (7 bases). This CDR3 has 17 residues. V was trimmed by 3 bases and J by 4 bases, leaving 20 bases between them. CDR1 and CDR2 (germline): SGDLS, YYNGEE.